This T cell receptor beta chain was identified in a study of shared clonotypes between healthy human individuals. Study-wide results and limits: Estimated richness was generally greater in naive than memory subsets. It was observed that 5% to 6% of naive CD4 clonotypes were shared across a few donors.

Clones were sequenced by immunoSEQ multiplex PCR, and TCRdb holds only the in-frame ones, with some missing. The table lists approximately 1,500,000 clones, roughly 98% of them singletons, with roughly 0.4% in the top ten. Of note for this clone: Its cognate antigen is unknown.

The receptor's source is a man aged 30 to 39 in good health. Sequenced sample: naive CD4+ T cells sorted from blood. Noted subset: CD45RA+ positively selected.

CDR3 sequence reads: CASSGRLAGGHEQFF. The CDR3 nucleotides read TGTGCCAGCAGCGGGAGACTAGCGGGAGGACATGAGCAGTTCTTC. This rearrangement joins TRBV7-9 to TRBJ2-1, with TRBD2 matching 13 bases. This CDR3 contains 15 residues. J gave up 8 bases and V 5 bases, and 6 bases lay outside the gene matches. The germline gives CDR1 SEHNR, CDR2 FQNEAQ (reference sequence).